One sample yielded the 3 T cell receptor beta chains listed below, sequenced in a study of blood T cell repertoires in COVID-19. Only in-frame clones appear in the TCRdb table, and some are missing; sequencing was by immunoSEQ multiplex PCR. The sample holds roughly 54,000 clones; just over 85% are singletons and the top ten take around 27%. Sequencing was done on a sample of peripheral blood. The origin of the receptors is a human donor in a cohort sampled during active COVID-19.

J is TRBJ2-7 and V is TRBV19; TRBD2 agrees at 14 bases. V lost 5 bases, J lost 0 bases, and 9 bases stayed unmatched. Germline V gives CDR1 LNHDA, CDR2 SQIVND (reference sequence). CDR3 length equals 18 residues. The chain's CDR3 is CASSVGLAGGLNSYEQYF. The CDR3 bases are TGTGCCAGTAGTGTAGGACTAGCGGGGGGCCTAAACTCCTACGAGCAGTACTTC.

This rearrangement joins TRBV7-9 to TRBJ1-1; D is perhaps TRBD1 (5 bases). Germline-derived CDR1 and CDR2 are SEHNR and FQNEAQ (reference sequence). Trimming removed 5 bases at V and 0 bases at J, with 10 bases between. The CDR3 sequence is 14 residues long. The CDR3 spells CASSEEQVNTEAFF. The CDR3 nucleotides read TGTGCCAGCAGCGAAGAACAGGTGAACACTGAAGCTTTCTTT.

This sequence joins TRBV7-9 and TRBJ1-1; 9 nucleotides align to TRBD1. The CDR3 has 13 residues. Looked up from germline, CDR1 is SEHNR and CDR2 is FQNEAQ (reference sequence). V shed 1 base, J shed 8 bases, and the junction held 2 bases outside the gene matches. DNA for the CDR3: TGTGCCAGCAGCTTAGTAGGGACAGGGGAAGCTTTCTTT. It codes for CASSLVGTGEAFF.